What follows are 17 T cell receptor beta chains derived from one specimen sequenced in a study of blood T cell repertoires in COVID-19. The assay was immunoSEQ multiplex PCR, and TCRdb's table has in-frame clones only and misses some. The profile covers 52,000 or so clones, with around 90% appearing a single time and 2.5% to 3.5% taken by the ten largest. Sequences were obtained from peripheral blood. All receptors come from a human donor in a cohort sampled during active COVID-19.

V and J are TRBV10-3 and TRBJ2-7, with 9 bases lining up with TRBD1. The CDR3 extends over 14 amino acids. From germline, CDR1 is ENHRY and CDR2 SYGVKD. Losses at the gene ends were 0 bases for V and 5 bases for J; bases not matched to a gene: 2. The CDR3 nucleotides are TGTGCCATCAGTGAGTCGACAGGGGGGGACGAGCAGTACTTC. This codes for CAISESTGGDEQYF.

The J gene is TRBJ2-1, the V gene TRBV7-9; 7 bases map to TRBD1. After removal of 5 bases from V and 7 bases from J, the junction contained 11 bases not matched to a gene. The CDR3 runs to 15 residues. Germline V gene lookup returns CDR1 SEHNR and CDR2 FQNEAQ (reference sequence). This chain's CDR3 is CASSPEVGTVNEQFF. The CDR3 nucleotides are TGTGCCAGCAGCCCAGAGGTCGGGACAGTGAATGAGCAGTTCTTC.

V usage is TRBV5-4 and J usage is TRBJ2-7, with 11 nucleotides matching TRBD2. Trimming cost V 0 bases and J 0 bases; bases outside gene matches: 5. This CDR3 contains 17 residues. From germline, CDR1 is SGHNT and CDR2 YYREEE (reference sequence). The CDR3 reads CASSLALAGGTSYEQYF. The CDR3 nucleotides are TGTGCCAGCAGCTTGGCCCTAGCGGGAGGTACCTCCTACGAGCAGTACTTC.

This clone was recorded only once. This chain connects TRBV3-1 (or the pseudogene TRBV3-2) to TRBJ2-3; 8 bases are shared with TRBD2. Germline CDR1 and CDR2: LGHDT and YNNKEL (reference sequence). The CDR3 has 13 residues. The ends lost 4 bases at V and 6 bases at J; junction bases unmatched: 3. The CDR3 bases are TGTGCCAGCAGCCCTAGCGGGTTGGATACGCAGTATTTT. Translating it yields CASSPSGLDTQYF.

The chain links TRBV9 to TRBJ2-7, with 7 positions matching TRBD2. CDR3 size: 15 residues. Germline loops: CDR1 SGDLS, CDR2 YYNGEE. The V segment lost 0 bases and the J segment 2 bases; nucleotides outside the gene matches: 5. The CDR3 region has the DNA TGTGCCAGCAGCGTAGGGGAGGGAGGGCCCTACGAGCAGTACTTC. This translates into CASSVGEGGPYEQYF.

The V call is TRBV4-1, the J call TRBJ1-4; tentative D call: TRBD1 (6 bases). The V gene's germline CDR1 is MGHRA and CDR2 YSYEKL. The CDR3 spans 14 residues. Trimming left V 5 bases short and J 7 bases short, with 14 bases between. The CDR3 DNA reads TGCGCCAGCAGCTCCACAGGGATAGGTGAAAAACTGTTTTTT. Its protein product is CASSSTGIGEKLFF.

The chain combines TRBV28 with TRBJ2-2, with TRBD2 as a possible D gene (6 bases). Germline V gene sequence: CDR1 MDHEN, CDR2 SYDVKM. CDR3 size: 16 residues. Trimming cost V 2 bases and J 4 bases, with 14 bases left between them. In DNA form, the CDR3 reads TGTGCCAGCAGTTTAATGGGCGGGACTTCCACCGGGGAGCTGTTTTTT. Its translation: CASSLMGGTSTGELFF.

This clone was recorded once. V is TRBV5-6 and J is TRBJ2-2; the D is unclear. V was shortened by 0 bases and J by 6 bases, with 12 bases between the two germline ends. Germline values: CDR1 SGHDT, CDR2 YYEEEE. The CDR3 sequence is 15 residues long. This CDR3 reads CASSLVSGLAGELFF. The CDR3 DNA reads TGTGCCAGCAGCTTGGTTTCCGGTTTGGCCGGGGAGCTGTTTTTT. Together with reference TRBV5-6 and TRBJ2-2, the CDR3 gives the full variable domain: DAGVTQSPTHLIKTRGQQVTLRCSPKSGHDTVSWYQQALGQGPQFIFQYYEEEERQRGNFPDRFSGHQFPNYSSELNVNALLLGDSALYLCASSLVSGLAGELFFGEGSRLTVL.

This clone was observed a few times. This chain links TRBV24-1 with TRBJ2-7; the D is unclear. The CDR3 has 13 amino acids. Germline V CDR1 and CDR2: KGHDR, SFDVKD. V was cut by 4 bases and J by 0 bases, with 6 bases left in between. CDR3 nucleotides: TGTGCCACCAGTGACGCGGTCTCCTACGAGCAGTACTTC. Translated: CATSDAVSYEQYF.

The V call is TRBV28, the J call TRBJ1-3, with D possibly TRBD1 on 6 matching bases. V was trimmed by 5 bases and J by 0 bases, leaving 11 bases between them. The germline CDR1 and CDR2 sequences are MDHEN and SYDVKM. The CDR3 is 15 residues long. DNA for the CDR3: TGTGCCAGCAGTACAGGGACCCGCTCTGGAAACACCATATATTTT. The encoded protein is CASSTGTRSGNTIYF.

The chain joins TRBV5-1 to TRBJ2-7; 9 nucleotides match TRBD1. V shed 1 base, J shed 3 bases, and the junction held 5 bases outside the gene matches. Germline assignment: CDR1 SGHRS and CDR2 YFSETQ. CDR3 size: 15 residues. The CDR3 reads CASSLTGDRDYEQYF. The CDR3 coding sequence is TGCGCCAGCAGCTTGACTGGGGACAGGGACTACGAGCAGTACTTC.

The chain couples TRBV28 to TRBJ1-5; D is uncertain. Germline CDR1 MDHEN, CDR2 SYDVKM. The CDR3 is 12 residues long. Trimming shortened V by 6 bases and J by 6 bases, and 9 bases separated the two germline ends. The chain's CDR3 is CASRAEGQPQHF. CDR3 nucleotides: TGTGCCAGCAGAGCGGAGGGTCAGCCCCAGCATTTT. Together with reference TRBV28 and TRBJ1-5, the CDR3 gives the full variable domain: DVKVTQSSRYLVKRTGEKVFLECVQDMDHENMFWYRQDPGLGLRLIYFSYDVKMKEKGDIPEGYSVSREKKERFSLILESASTNQTSMYLCASRAEGQPQHFGDGTRLSIL.

The chain couples TRBV21-1 to TRBJ1-5; whether TRBD1, the table's D call, matches the DNA was not checked. TRBV21-1 has pseudogene status. The CDR3 loop spans 19 amino acids. CDR3 region: CASSKCCGTGGCCNQPQHF. CDR3 nucleotides: TGTGCCAGCAGCAAATGTTGTGGGACAGGGGGCTGCTGCAATCAGCCCCAGCATTTT.

The chain is built from TRBV24-1 and TRBJ2-3, with D perhaps matching TRBD1 (7 bases). The V end lost 4 bases, the J end lost 4 bases, and 17 bases lay between the germline ends. Germline V CDR1 and CDR2: KGHDR, SFDVKD. The CDR3 contains 16 residues. The CDR3: CATSDRRDSRSDTQYF. The CDR3 DNA reads TGTGCCACCAGTGACCGGCGGGACAGCAGGTCAGATACGCAGTATTTT.

This clone was detected only once. V usage is TRBV5-4 and J usage is TRBJ1-1; 11 bases align to TRBD1. Trimming cost V 4 bases and J 5 bases; bases outside gene matches: 4. The CDR3 runs 14 residues. Germline V gene data show CDR1 as SGHNT and CDR2 as YYREEE (reference sequence). The DNA for the CDR3 is TGTGCCAGCAGCCCTGGGACAGGGGGTACTGAAGCTTTCTTT. Translating it yields CASSPGTGGTEAFF.

The chain joins TRBV6-5 to TRBJ1-1; TRBD1 might be the D (6 bases). CDR1 MNHEY and CDR2 SVGAGI come from the germline V gene. V shed 5 bases and J shed 1 base, with 14 bases lying between them. There are 15 residues in the CDR3. The CDR3 sequence is CASSPLGHQNTEAFF. The CDR3 DNA reads TGTGCCAGCAGTCCTCTGGGACACCAGAACACTGAAGCTTTCTTT.

The genes are TRBV30 and TRBJ1-6, with 7 bases lining up with TRBD1. Germline trimming cut 1 base from V and 4 bases from J; bases unmatched to any gene: 4. The CDR3 has 15 amino acids. Germline V gene lookup returns CDR1 GTSNPN and CDR2 SVGIG (reference sequence). The CDR3 sequence: CAWSAGQSYNSPLHF. CDR3 DNA: TGTGCCTGGAGTGCGGGACAGTCTTATAATTCACCCCTCCACTTT.